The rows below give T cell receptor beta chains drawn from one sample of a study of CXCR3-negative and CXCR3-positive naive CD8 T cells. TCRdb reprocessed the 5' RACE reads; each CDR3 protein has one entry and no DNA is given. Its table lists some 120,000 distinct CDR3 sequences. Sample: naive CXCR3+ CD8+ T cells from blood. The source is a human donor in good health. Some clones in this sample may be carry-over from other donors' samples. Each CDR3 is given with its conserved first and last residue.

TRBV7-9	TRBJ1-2	CASSFTRQGAIYGYTF
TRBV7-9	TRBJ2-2	CASSRTGTNTGELFF
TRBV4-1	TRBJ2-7	CASSQVYGKGQGETYEQYF
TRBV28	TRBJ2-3	CASSPATGDFRTDTQYF
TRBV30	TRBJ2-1	CAWSSTGLAELFF
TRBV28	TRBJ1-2	CASSDRVLSGYTF
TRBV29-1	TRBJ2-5	CSVGTGTTATEGPQETQYF
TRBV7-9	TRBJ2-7	CASSPGGYEQYF
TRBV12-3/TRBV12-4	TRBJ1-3	CASSSQAGGNTIYF
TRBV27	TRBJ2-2	CASSLGSPDTAGELFF
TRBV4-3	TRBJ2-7	CASSHDLGDASYEQYF
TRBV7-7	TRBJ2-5	CASSFGSGIQETQYF
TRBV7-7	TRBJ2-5	CASSYTGGGQETQYF
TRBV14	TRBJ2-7	CASSQLSEQYF
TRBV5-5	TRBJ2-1	CASSFRLAGLNEQFF
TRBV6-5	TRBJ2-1	CASSYSPGQGAVNEQFF
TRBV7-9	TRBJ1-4	CASSLSSLGSSNEKLFF
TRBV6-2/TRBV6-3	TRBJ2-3	CASAGARMDTQYF
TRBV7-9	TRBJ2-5	CASSLALDGGF
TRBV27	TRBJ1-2	CASSALTGRDYGYTF
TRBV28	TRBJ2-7	CASSLQTGVGFYEQYF
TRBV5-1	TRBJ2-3	CASSLVPAGGPTDTQYF
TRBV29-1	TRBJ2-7	CSVLTETTYEQYF
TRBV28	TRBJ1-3	CASSITGISGNTIYF
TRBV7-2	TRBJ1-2	CASSLRKVNYGYTF
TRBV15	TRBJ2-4	CATSRTGTTLHF
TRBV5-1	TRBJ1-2	CASSLWTGDGYTF
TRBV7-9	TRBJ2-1	CASSLGAGDNEQFF
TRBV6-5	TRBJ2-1	CASSYPCFPWPSYNEQFF
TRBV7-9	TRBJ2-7	CASSPPGLLTAYEQYF
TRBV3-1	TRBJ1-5	CASSQEGYNQPQHF
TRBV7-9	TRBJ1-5	CASSLGDSRSNQPQHF
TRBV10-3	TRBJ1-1	CAISDKENTEAFF
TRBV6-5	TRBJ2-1	CASSYSRGSGRSEQFF
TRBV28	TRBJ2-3	CASSAGPPDPTDTQYF
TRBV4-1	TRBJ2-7	CASSQAAGYFYEQYF
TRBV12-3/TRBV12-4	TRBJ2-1	CASSSAGGTYNEQFF